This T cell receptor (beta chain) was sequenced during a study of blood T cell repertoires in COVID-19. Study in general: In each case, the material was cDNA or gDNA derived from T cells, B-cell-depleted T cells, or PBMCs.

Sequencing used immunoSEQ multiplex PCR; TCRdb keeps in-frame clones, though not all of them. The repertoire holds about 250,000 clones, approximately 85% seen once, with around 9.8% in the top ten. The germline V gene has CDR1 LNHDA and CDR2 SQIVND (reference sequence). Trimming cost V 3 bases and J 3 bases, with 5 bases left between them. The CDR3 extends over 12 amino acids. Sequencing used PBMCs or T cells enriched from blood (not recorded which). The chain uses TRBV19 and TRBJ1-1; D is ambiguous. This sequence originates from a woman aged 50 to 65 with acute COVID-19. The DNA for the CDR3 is TGTGCCAGTAGTATCAAGCACACTGAAGCTTTCTTT. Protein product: CASSIKHTEAFF.